Sequencing of this T cell receptor beta chain was carried out in a study of molecular identifiers for immune sequencing clone quantification. The study, taken as a whole, reports: Spiked Jurkat TCR RNA equivalent to one cell reportedly surfaced among some 1 million naive cells.

Sorting defined naive CD8 T cells as CD8+CD4-CCR7+CD45RA+. TCRdb reanalysed the PCR reads using MiXCR and keeps one entry per CDR3 protein. The sample has roughly 93,000 distinct CDR3 sequences; 19% are singletons. This clonotype was recorded at least ten times. The target antigen is unknown. The receptor was isolated from a human donor in good health. Some libraries in this study had Jurkat cell RNA spiked in. Sequenced input: naive CD8+ T cells from blood, with Jurkat cell RNA spiked in. Regarding subset: FACS-sorted CD8+CD4-CCR7+CD45RA+ naive T cells.

The chain's CDR3 is CASTMGADISPQHF. In nucleotides, the CDR3 is TGTGCCAGTACCATGGGAGCAGACATCAGTCCCCAGCATTTT. V is TRBV19 and J is TRBJ1-5; D not resolved. The CDR3 is made up of 14 amino acids. V was cut by 7 bases and J by 10 bases, with 20 bases left in between. The germline V gene encodes CDR1 LNHDA and CDR2 SQIVND (reference sequence).